The 22 T cell receptor beta chains reported below all come from one sample, sequenced in a study of blood T cell repertoires in COVID-19. Profiled with immunoSEQ multiplex PCR; TCRdb holds only in-frame clones, not every one. The sample has over 90,000 clones; about 86% are singletons. Sequencing used peripheral blood. The receptors here all came from a human donor in a cohort sampled during active COVID-19.

The table lists this clone with a count of one. This rearrangement joins TRBV11-3 to TRBJ2-3; 12 positions match TRBD2. After removal of 3 bases from V and 3 bases from J, the junction contained 7 bases not matched to a gene. There are 17 residues in the CDR3. Germline CDR1 and CDR2: SGHNT and YENEEA. CDR3 sequence reads: CASSLGALAGGTDTQYF. The CDR3 bases are TGTGCCAGCAGCTTGGGCGCACTAGCGGGAGGTACAGATACGCAGTATTTT.

The genes are TRBV5-1 and TRBJ2-5, with 8 bases identical to TRBD2. The germline gives CDR1 SGHRS, CDR2 YFSETQ. The CDR3 has 16 amino acids. V was clipped by 3 bases and J by 5 bases; unmatched bases: 12. The DNA of the CDR3 is TGCGCCAGCAGCTCCCCCAAAGCGGGAGATGTGGAGACCCAGTACTTC. Translating gives CASSSPKAGDVETQYF.

V and J are TRBV6-1 and TRBJ2-2, with 8 bases identical to TRBD1. The CDR3 length is 15 residues. Germline lookup yields CDR1 MNHNS and CDR2 SASEGT. V was pared by 3 bases and J by 7 bases, with 7 bases of the junction left unmatched. The CDR3 DNA reads as TGTGCCAGCAGTGACGGACAGGGAAGGTTCGGGGAGCTGTTTTTT. Amino acid sequence: CASSDGQGRFGELFF.

This chain links TRBV25-1 with TRBJ1-1; D remains ambiguous. Germline V gives CDR1 MGHDK, CDR2 SYGVNS. Trimming shortened V by 5 bases and J by 2 bases, and 18 bases separated the two germline ends. This CDR3 region has 16 residues. In nucleotides, the CDR3 is TGTGCCAGCAGTCGCTGGTTGACTCCTGGCAACACTGAAGCTTTCTTT. Translation gives CASSRWLTPGNTEAFF. Variable domain in full (rest from reference TRBV25-1 and TRBJ1-1): EADIYQTPRYLVIGTGKKITLECSQTMGHDKMYWYQQDPGMELHLIHYSYGVNSTEKGDLSSESTVSRIRTEHFPLTLESARPSHTSQYLCASSRWLTPGNTEAFFGQGTRLTVV.

This chain uses TRBV6-5 with TRBJ1-1; 7 bases fit TRBD1. Germline trimming cut 6 bases from V and 4 bases from J; bases unmatched to any gene: 5. Per germline, CDR1 MNHEY and CDR2 SVGAGI. The CDR3 consists of 13 residues. The CDR3 DNA is TGTGCCAGCAGCACAGGGGTGGGCACTGAAGCTTTCTTT. This codes for CASSTGVGTEAFF.

Only one count was recorded for this clone. V and J are TRBV6-6 and TRBJ1-5, with TRBD1 matching 10 bases. In germline, CDR1 is MNHNY, CDR2 SVGAGI (reference sequence). There are 19 residues in the CDR3. Trimming at V came to 5 bases and at J to 0 bases, leaving 13 bases not matched to a gene. CDR3 in DNA: TGTGCCAGCAGTCGAAGCCGGGGGACAGGGGACACTAGCAATCAGCCCCAGCATTTT. Protein product: CASSRSRGTGDTSNQPQHF.

The chain links TRBV7-9 to TRBJ2-1, with 9 bases fitting TRBD2. V was pared by 5 bases and J by 0 bases, with 8 bases of the junction left unmatched. This CDR3 region has 17 residues. Germline CDR1 and CDR2: SEHNR and FQNEAQ (reference sequence). CDR3 in DNA: TGTGCCAGCAGCCCAGTGCGGCGGGGGGGCTCCTACAATGAGCAGTTCTTC. As protein: CASSPVRRGGSYNEQFF.

The V call is TRBV29-1, the J call TRBJ2-3; TRBD1 agrees at 8 bases. The CDR3 runs 13 residues. Germline CDR1 SQVTM, CDR2 ANQGSEA. After removal of 7 bases from V and 1 base from J, the junction contained 4 bases not matched to a gene. CDR3 sequence: CSAKTGGTDTQYF. The CDR3 DNA reads TGCAGCGCTAAGACAGGGGGCACAGATACGCAGTATTTT.

This clone was detected many times. The chain couples TRBV10-3 to TRBJ2-7; 7 bases are shared with TRBD1. The germline V gene has CDR1 ENHRY and CDR2 SYGVKD. Trimming removed 3 bases from V and 1 base from J; junction bases left unmatched: 3. This CDR3 is 14 amino acids long. The DNA of the CDR3 is TGTGCCATCAGTGATGGGACAGTGTCCTACGAGCAGTACTTC. Translation gives CAISDGTVSYEQYF.

The rearrangement joins TRBV29-1 to TRBJ2-4, with 7 positions matching TRBD1. CDR3 length equals 10 residues. The V gene's germline CDR1 is SQVTM and CDR2 ANQGSEA. The junction had 2 bases not matched to a gene; V was cut back by 7 bases and J by 8 bases. The CDR3 nucleotides are TGCAGCGCCGGGACAGACATTCAGTACTTC. Translating gives CSAGTDIQYF.

The chain carries TRBV28 and TRBJ2-7; 8 bases are shared with TRBD1. The CDR3 consists of 14 residues. Germline assignment: CDR1 MDHEN and CDR2 SYDVKM. V lost 5 bases and J lost 2; bases outside the gene matches: 5. The CDR3 loop is CASSGDRGPYEQYF. As DNA, the CDR3 is TGTGCCAGCAGTGGTGACAGGGGTCCCTACGAGCAGTACTTC.

This rearrangement joins TRBV7-2 to TRBJ2-3, with 7 nucleotides matching TRBD1. CDR1 and CDR2 from the germline V gene are SGHTA and FQGNSA. This CDR3 has 15 residues. The ends lost 3 bases at V and 4 bases at J; junction bases unmatched: 7. DNA of the CDR3: TGTGCCAGCAGCTTCCAGACAGGGTACGCAGATACGCAGTATTTT. Translated, it gives CASSFQTGYADTQYF.

There are many counts of this clone. The rearrangement joins TRBV28 to TRBJ1-5; 8 bases agree with TRBD1. CDR1 and CDR2 from the germline V gene are MDHEN and SYDVKM. J lost 5 bases, V lost 4 bases, and 7 bases had no gene match. This CDR3 is 15 amino acids long. The CDR3 loop is CASSSSGTGYQPQHF. In DNA form, the CDR3 reads TGTGCCAGCAGTTCATCCGGGACAGGATATCAGCCCCAGCATTTT.

The V and J genes are TRBV11-2 and TRBJ1-2; no firm D call. V was cut by 0 bases and J by 5 bases, with 13 bases left in between. Germline-derived CDR1 and CDR2 are SGHAT and FQNNGV. The CDR3 covers 15 residues. The CDR3 region has the DNA TGTGCCAGCAGCTTAGAGCGCAGGCTTGCATATGGCTACACCTTC. It specifies CASSLERRLAYGYTF.

In this sample, this clone turned up once. CDR3 amino acids: CASSNSGQDRARETQYF. The CDR3 DNA is TGCGCCAGCAGCAACTCGGGACAGGACCGCGCACGAGAGACCCAGTACTTC. The chain carries TRBV5-1 and TRBJ2-5; TRBD1 aligns across 8 bases. Germline CDR1 SGHRS, CDR2 YFSETQ. V gave up 4 bases and J gave up 4 bases; unmatched junction bases: 15. The CDR3 runs 17 residues.

The V gene is TRBV19, the J gene TRBJ1-3, with 9 positions matching TRBD1. The CDR3 loop spans 16 amino acids. V dropped 5 bases and J dropped 4; count of bases not matched to a gene: 9. Germline lookup yields CDR1 LNHDA and CDR2 SQIVND (reference sequence). CDR3 in DNA: TGTGCCAGTAGTTCCTCCGGGACAGGGTCCGGAAACACCATATATTTT. Protein sequence: CASSSSGTGSGNTIYF.

This sequence joins TRBV5-1 and TRBJ1-3, with 9 bases lining up with TRBD1. After removal of 3 bases from V and 2 bases from J, the junction contained 3 bases not matched to a gene. The CDR3 length is 15 residues. CDR1 and CDR2 from the germline V gene are SGHRS and YFSETQ. The DNA for the CDR3 is TGCGCCAGCAGCTGGGACAGGGAGACTGGAAACACCATATATTTT. Translating it yields CASSWDRETGNTIYF. The full variable domain, completed using reference TRBV5-1 and TRBJ1-3, is KAGVTQTPRYLIKTRGQQVTLSCSPISGHRSVSWYQQTPGQGLQFLFEYFSETQRNKGNFPGRFSGRQFSNSRSEMNVSTLELGDSALYLCASSWDRETGNTIYFGEGSWLTVV.

V and J are TRBV30 and TRBJ1-1; possibly TRBD1 for D (6 bases). Germline V gene sequence: CDR1 GTSNPN, CDR2 SVGIG (reference sequence). V dropped 6 bases and J dropped 1 base, with 15 bases sitting between them. The CDR3 has 14 residues. The CDR3 loop is CACSGTRENTEAFF. The CDR3 coding sequence is TGTGCCTGTTCCGGGACACGGGAGAACACTGAAGCTTTCTTT.

This chain joins TRBV6-5 and TRBJ2-5; 8 bases are a match to TRBD1. The CDR3 runs 14 residues. The junction had 6 bases not matched to a gene; V was cut back by 6 bases and J by 3 bases. Germline V gene lookup returns CDR1 MNHEY and CDR2 SVGAGI. The CDR3 DNA is TGTGCCAGCAGCAAAAACAGGGGGAAAGAGACCCAGTACTTC. Its protein is CASSKNRGKETQYF.

CDR3 nucleotide sequence: TGTGCCAGCAGTCAAAGGGTCGGGACAGGTCCTAACTATGGCTACACCTTC. Amino acid sequence: CASSQRVGTGPNYGYTF. This chain uses TRBV27 with TRBJ1-2, with 8 bases aligning to TRBD1. V lost 5 bases to trimming and J lost 0 bases; unmatched junction nucleotides: 11. The germline V gene encodes CDR1 MNHEY and CDR2 SMNVEV (reference sequence). The CDR3 sequence is 17 residues long.

V gene TRBV28 combines with J gene TRBJ2-5; 8 nucleotides align to TRBD2. The germline V gene has CDR1 MDHEN and CDR2 SYDVKM. The CDR3 is made up of 16 amino acids. The trim removed 4 bases at V and 5 bases at J, leaving 12 bases unmatched. Here the CDR3 reads CASSSFSGTLWETQYF. CDR3 sequence (DNA): TGTGCCAGCAGTTCCTTTAGCGGGACCCTCTGGGAGACCCAGTACTTC. The full variable domain, its missing parts supplied by reference TRBV28 and TRBJ2-5, is DVKVTQSSRYLVKRTGEKVFLECVQDMDHENMFWYRQDPGLGLRLIYFSYDVKMKEKGDIPEGYSVSREKKERFSLILESASTNQTSMYLCASSSFSGTLWETQYFGPGTRLLVL.

The CDR3 DNA reads TGTGCCAGCAGTCCCGACAGGGTCTATGGCTACACCTTC. Amino acid sequence: CASSPDRVYGYTF. V is TRBV12-3 or TRBV12-4 and J is TRBJ1-2, with 7 bases lining up with TRBD1. This CDR3 has 13 residues. V was clipped by 5 bases and J by 4 bases; unmatched bases: 4.